The following is a T cell receptor beta chain sequence with its context. CDR1 is KGHSH, CDR2 LQKENI, per germline. The CDR3 loop spans 14 amino acids. Trimming shortened V by 6 bases and J by 11 bases, and 21 bases separated the two germline ends. The time point denotes: pre-sensitization, week 0. Treatment denoted: therapeutic diphenylcyclopropenone sensitization with weekly scalp DPC. TCRdb itself ran the RACE reads through MiXCR, one entry per CDR3 protein. The sample records roughly 380,000 distinct CDR3 sequences, approximately 5.1% being singletons. This specimen comes from a study of human T cells and chemical hapten exposure.

The gene calls are TRBV18 and TRBJ2-3; D is possibly TRBD1 or TRBD2 (5 bases each). This TCR came from a woman between 50 and 59 years old with alopecia areata. Some clones in this sample may be carry-over from other donors' samples. The source material was whole blood, sampled in connection with sensitization to the hapten diphenylcyclopropenone (DPC). The CDR3: CASSLRSGREKQYF. As DNA, the CDR3 is TGTGCCAGCTCCCTTAGAAGCGGCAGGGAAAAGCAGTATTTT.